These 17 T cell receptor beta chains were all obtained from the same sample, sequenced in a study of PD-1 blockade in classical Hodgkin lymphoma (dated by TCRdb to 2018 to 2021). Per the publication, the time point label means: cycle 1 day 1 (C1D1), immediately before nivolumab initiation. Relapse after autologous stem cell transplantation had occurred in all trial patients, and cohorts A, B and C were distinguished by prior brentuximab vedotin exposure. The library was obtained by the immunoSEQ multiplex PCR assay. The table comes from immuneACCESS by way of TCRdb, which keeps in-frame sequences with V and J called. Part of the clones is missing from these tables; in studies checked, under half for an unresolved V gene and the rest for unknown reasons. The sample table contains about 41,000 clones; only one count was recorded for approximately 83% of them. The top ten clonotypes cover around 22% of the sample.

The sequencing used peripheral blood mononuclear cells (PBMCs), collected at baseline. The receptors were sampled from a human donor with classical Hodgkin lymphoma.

The chain's CDR3 is CASTREGESPLHF. CDR3 in DNA: TGTGCCAGCACACGGGAGGGGGAATCACCCCTCCACTTT. The V and J genes are TRBV6-5 and TRBJ1-6; D possibly corresponds to TRBD1 (6 bases). The CDR3 totals 13 residues. CDR1 and CDR2 from the germline V gene are MNHEY and SVGAGI. Between the trimmed V and J ends, which lost 7 bases and 10 bases, there was a span of 14 bases.

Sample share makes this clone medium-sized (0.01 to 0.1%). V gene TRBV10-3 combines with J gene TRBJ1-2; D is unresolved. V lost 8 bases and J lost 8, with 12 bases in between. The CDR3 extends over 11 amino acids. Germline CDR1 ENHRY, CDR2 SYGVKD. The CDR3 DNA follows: TGTGCCATCCTGACGACAAGGGGCTACACCTTC. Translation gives CAILTTRGYTF.

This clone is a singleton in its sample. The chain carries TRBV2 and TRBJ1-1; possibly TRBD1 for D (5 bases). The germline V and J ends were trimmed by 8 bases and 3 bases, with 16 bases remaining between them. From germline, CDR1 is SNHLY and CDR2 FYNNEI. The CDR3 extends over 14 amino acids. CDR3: CASVRDVGDTEAFF. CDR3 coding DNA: TGTGCCAGCGTGAGGGACGTGGGCGACACTGAAGCTTTCTTT.

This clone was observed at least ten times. CDR3: CASSLTGTMNTEAFF. DNA of the CDR3: TGTGCCAGCAGCCTAACCGGGACCATGAACACTGAAGCTTTCTTT. This chain connects TRBV11-3 to TRBJ1-1, with D perhaps matching TRBD1 (5 bases). Per the germline V gene, CDR1 is SGHNT and CDR2 is YENEEA. V lost 5 bases and J 0 bases, leaving 13 bases between the germline ends. The CDR3 runs to 15 residues. The whole variable domain, filled in from reference TRBV11-3 and TRBJ1-1, reads EAGVVQSPRYKIIEKKQPVAFWCNPISGHNTLYWYLQNLGQGPELLIRYENEEAVDDSQLPKDRFSAERLKGVDSTLKIQPAELGDSAVYLCASSLTGTMNTEAFFGQGTRLTVV.

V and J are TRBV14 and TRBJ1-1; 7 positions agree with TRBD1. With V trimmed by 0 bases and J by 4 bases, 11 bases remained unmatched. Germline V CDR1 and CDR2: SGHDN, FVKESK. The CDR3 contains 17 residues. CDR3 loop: CASSQDHTRTGPTEAFF. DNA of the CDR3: TGTGCCAGCAGCCAAGACCATACCCGGACAGGCCCCACTGAAGCTTTCTTT.

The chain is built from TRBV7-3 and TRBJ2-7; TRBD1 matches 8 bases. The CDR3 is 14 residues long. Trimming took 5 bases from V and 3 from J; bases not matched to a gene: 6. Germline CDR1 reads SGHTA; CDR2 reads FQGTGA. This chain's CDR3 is CASSRDRGDYEQYF. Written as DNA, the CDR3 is TGTGCCAGCAGCCGAGACAGGGGAGACTACGAGCAGTACTTC.

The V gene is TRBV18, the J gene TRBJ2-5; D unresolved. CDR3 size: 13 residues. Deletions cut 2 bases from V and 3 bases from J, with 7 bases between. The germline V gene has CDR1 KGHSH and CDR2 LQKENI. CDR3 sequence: CASSPFSEETQYF. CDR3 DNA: TGTGCCAGCTCACCATTTTCAGAAGAGACCCAGTACTTC.

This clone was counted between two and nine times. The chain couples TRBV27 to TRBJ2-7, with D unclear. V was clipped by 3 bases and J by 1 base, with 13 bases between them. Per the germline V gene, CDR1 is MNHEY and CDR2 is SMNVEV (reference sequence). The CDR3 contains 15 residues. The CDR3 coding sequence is TGTGCCAGCAGTTTGGTGGGTCCCCCTTCCTACGAGCAGTACTTC. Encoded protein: CASSLVGPPSYEQYF.

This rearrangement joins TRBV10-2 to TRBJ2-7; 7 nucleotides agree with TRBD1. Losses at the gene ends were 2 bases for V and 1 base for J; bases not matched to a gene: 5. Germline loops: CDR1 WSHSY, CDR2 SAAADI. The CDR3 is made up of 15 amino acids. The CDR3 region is CASSESSGQSYEQYF. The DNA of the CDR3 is TGCGCCAGCAGTGAGAGCTCGGGACAGTCCTACGAGCAGTACTTC.

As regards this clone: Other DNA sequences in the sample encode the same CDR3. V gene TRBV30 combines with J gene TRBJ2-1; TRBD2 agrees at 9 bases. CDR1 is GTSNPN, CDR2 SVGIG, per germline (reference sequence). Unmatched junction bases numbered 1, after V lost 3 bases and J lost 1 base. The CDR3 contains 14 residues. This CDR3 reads CAWRTSGSYNEQFF. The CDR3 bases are TGTGCCTGGAGGACTAGCGGATCCTACAATGAGCAGTTCTTC.

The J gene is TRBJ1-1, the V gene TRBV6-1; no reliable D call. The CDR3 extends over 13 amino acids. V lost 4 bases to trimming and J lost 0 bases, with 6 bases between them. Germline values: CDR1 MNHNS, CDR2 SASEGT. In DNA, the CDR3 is TGTGCCAGCAGTGCCGGGGTGAACACTGAAGCTTTCTTT. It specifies CASSAGVNTEAFF.

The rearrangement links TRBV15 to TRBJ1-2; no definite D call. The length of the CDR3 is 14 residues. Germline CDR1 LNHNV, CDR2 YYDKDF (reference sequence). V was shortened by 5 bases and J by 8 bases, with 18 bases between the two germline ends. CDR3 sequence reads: CATSGETEGWGYTF. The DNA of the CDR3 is TGTGCCACCAGCGGTGAGACCGAGGGATGGGGCTACACCTTC. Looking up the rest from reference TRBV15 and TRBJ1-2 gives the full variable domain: DAMVIQNPRYQVTQFGKPVTLSCSQTLNHNVMYWYQQKSSQAPKLLFHYYDKDFNNEADTPDNFQSRRPNTSFCFLDIRSPGLGDTAMYLCATSGETEGWGYTFGSGTRLTVV.

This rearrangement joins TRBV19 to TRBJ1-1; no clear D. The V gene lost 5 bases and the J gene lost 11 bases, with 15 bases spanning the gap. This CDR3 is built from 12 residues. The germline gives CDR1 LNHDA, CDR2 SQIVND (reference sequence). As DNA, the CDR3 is TGTGCCAGTAGTGAAGTGACCAAGACGGCTTTCTTT. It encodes CASSEVTKTAFF.

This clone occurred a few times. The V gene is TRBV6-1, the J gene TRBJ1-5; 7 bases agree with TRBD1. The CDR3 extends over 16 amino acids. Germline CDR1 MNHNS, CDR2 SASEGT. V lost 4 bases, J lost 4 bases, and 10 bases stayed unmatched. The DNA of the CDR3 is TGTGCCAGCAGTGGTCGACAGGGAAGGGGGAATCAGCCCCAGCATTTT. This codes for CASSGRQGRGNQPQHF.

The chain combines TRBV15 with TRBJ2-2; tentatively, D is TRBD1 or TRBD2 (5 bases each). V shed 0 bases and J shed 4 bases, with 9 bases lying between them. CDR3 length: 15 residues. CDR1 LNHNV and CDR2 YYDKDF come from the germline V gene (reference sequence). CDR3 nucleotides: TGTGCCACCAGCAGAGACAGGGCGGGCACCGGGGAGCTGTTTTTT. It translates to CATSRDRAGTGELFF. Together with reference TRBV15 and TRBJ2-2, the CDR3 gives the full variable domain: DAMVIQNPRYQVTQFGKPVTLSCSQTLNHNVMYWYQQKSSQAPKLLFHYYDKDFNNEADTPDNFQSRRPNTSFCFLDIRSPGLGDTAMYLCATSRDRAGTGELFFGEGSRLTVL.

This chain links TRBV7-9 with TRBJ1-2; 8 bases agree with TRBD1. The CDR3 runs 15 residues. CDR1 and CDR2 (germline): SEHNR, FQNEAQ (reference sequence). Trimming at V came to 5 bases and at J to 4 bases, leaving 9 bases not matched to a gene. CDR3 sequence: CASSMQGAGVYGYTF. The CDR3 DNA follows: TGTGCCAGCAGCATGCAGGGGGCCGGCGTCTATGGCTACACCTTC.

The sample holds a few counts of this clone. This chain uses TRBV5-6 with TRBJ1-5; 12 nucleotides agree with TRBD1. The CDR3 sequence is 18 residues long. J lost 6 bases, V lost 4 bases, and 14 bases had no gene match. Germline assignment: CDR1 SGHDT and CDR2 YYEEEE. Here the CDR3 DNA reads TGTGCCAGCAGCAAGGGACAGGGGGCGAATGATGTTATTCAGCCCCAGCATTTT. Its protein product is CASSKGQGANDVIQPQHF.